This T cell receptor (beta chain) was captured in a study of blood T cell repertoires in COVID-19. Study background: COVID-19 samples from acute and convalescent phases originated in the United States, Italy and Spain. PBMCs, B-cell-depleted T cells, or T cells provided the cDNA or gDNA that made up the material.

Original data processing: Estimation of nucleated cell counts relied on the amplification of reference gene primers. Here immunoSEQ multiplex PCR was the method, and the copy in TCRdb shows in-frame clones only, minus some. V and J calls and clone size are those listed in that table; D and trimming were worked out from the DNA. The sample contains 200,000 to 250,000 clones, roughly nine tenths of which appear only once. Germline V gene data show CDR1 as MNHEY and CDR2 as SVGAGI. The CDR3 covers 13 residues. V lost 6 bases, J lost 7 bases, and 2 bases stayed unmatched. This receptor was identified in a man aged 55 to 70 with acute or convalescent COVID-19. The specimen sequenced was peripheral blood. The chain combines TRBV6-5 with TRBJ2-1, with 11 bases matching TRBD2. CDR3 loop: CASSTSGSNEQFF. The CDR3 DNA follows: TGTGCCAGCAGCACTAGCGGGAGTAATGAGCAGTTCTTC.